The entry below gives a single T cell receptor (beta chain) sequence along with its context. The data were taken from a study of blood T cell repertoires in COVID-19. Sequenced by immunoSEQ multiplex PCR; TCRdb stores in-frame clones only, minus some. The sample consists of 45,000 to 65,000 clones, just under 85% of them appearing once. This CDR3 region has 14 residues. Germline values: CDR1 SGHTA, CDR2 FQGTGA. Deletions cut 5 bases from V and 9 bases from J, with 17 bases between. Sample: peripheral blood. The rearrangement links TRBV7-3 to TRBJ2-1; D is uncertain. The receptor was derived from a man aged 55 to 70 with acute or convalescent COVID-19. The CDR3 loop reads CASSALGIGGEQFF. Here the CDR3 DNA reads TGTGCCAGCAGCGCCCTAGGAATCGGCGGTGAGCAGTTCTTC.